The 30 T cell receptor beta chains below all came from one sample that was sequenced in a study of identical twins. Using its own MiXCR run on the 5' RACE reads, TCRdb lists one record per CDR3 protein. The sample holds 130,000 to 150,000 distinct CDR3 sequences, 3% to 4% seen once. Source material: memory T cells sorted from blood. Receptors originate from a man aged 18 to 30 in good health.

This clonotype has ten or more counts. J is TRBJ1-2 and V is TRBV5-1, with TRBD1 matching 8 bases. This CDR3 comprises 16 residues. CDR1 is SGHRS, CDR2 YFSETQ, per germline. Losses at the gene ends were 4 bases for V and 2 bases for J; bases not matched to a gene: 10. The CDR3 sequence: CASSTQPQGANYGYTF. The CDR3 DNA is TGCGCCAGCAGCACCCAACCTCAGGGGGCGAACTATGGCTACACCTTC.

The sample holds many counts of this clonotype. The gene calls are TRBV6-5 and TRBJ1-2; 7 bases are a match to TRBD1. The germline gives CDR1 MNHEY, CDR2 SVGAGI. V shed 2 bases, J shed 4 bases, and the junction held 4 bases outside the gene matches. CDR3 length: 14 amino acids. CDR3: CASSYAQGSYGYTF. As DNA, the CDR3 is TGTGCCAGCAGTTACGCACAGGGGAGCTATGGCTACACCTTC.

This clonotype was observed at least ten times. CDR3 DNA: TGTGCCAGCAGCTGGCCGGGAGGCACCGGGGAGCTGTTTTTT. Protein sequence: CASSWPGGTGELFF. V usage is TRBV7-3 and J usage is TRBJ2-2; 7 bases fit TRBD2. The trim removed 4 bases at V and 4 bases at J, leaving 3 bases unmatched. This CDR3 spans 14 amino acids. Germline CDR1 is SGHTA and CDR2 is FQGTGA.

The chain carries TRBV6-2 or TRBV6-3 and TRBJ2-6; no definite D call. This CDR3 is 16 amino acids long. The ends were cut back, 5 bases at V and 0 bases at J, with 11 bases in the middle. Germline values: CDR1 MNHEY, CDR2 SVGEGT. The CDR3 sequence is CASSPNMLSGANVLTF. CDR3 nucleotide sequence: TGTGCCAGCAGTCCAAACATGCTCTCTGGGGCCAACGTCCTGACTTTC.

This clonotype was recorded at least ten times. The chain has TRBV29-1 and TRBJ1-2; D is undetermined. CDR1 and CDR2 from the germline V gene are SQVTM and ANQGSEA. With 3 bases removed from V and 3 bases from J, the gap between germline ends came to 11 bases. The CDR3 runs 13 residues. The CDR3 region is CSVDVEGYYGYTF. For the CDR3, the DNA is TGCAGCGTTGACGTCGAGGGCTACTATGGCTACACCTTC.

The sample holds a few counts of this clonotype. The V call is TRBV6-1, the J call TRBJ1-4; a possible D gene is TRBD1 (6 bases). Germline V gene data show CDR1 as MNHNS and CDR2 as SASEGT. Trimming pared 3 bases from V and 11 bases from J, leaving 16 bases between. The CDR3 consists of 14 residues. The CDR3 region is CASSDWGRGDKLFF. Written as DNA, the CDR3 is TGTGCCAGCAGTGATTGGGGCAGGGGTGACAAACTGTTTTTT.

This clonotype was seen at least ten times. The gene calls are TRBV3-1 and TRBJ1-6; D gene unclear. Germline loops: CDR1 LGHDT, CDR2 YNNKEL (reference sequence). The CDR3 totals 14 residues. The ends were cut back, 5 bases at V and 8 bases at J, with 13 bases in the middle. This CDR3 reads CASSARTDDSPLHF. In DNA, the CDR3 is TGTGCCAGCAGCGCCCGGACCGACGATTCACCCCTCCACTTT.

This clonotype was detected many times. The gene calls are TRBV12-3 or TRBV12-4 and TRBJ2-1; D is undetermined. This CDR3 is built from 15 residues. Between the trimmed V and J ends, which lost 6 bases and 0 bases, there was a span of 12 bases. The CDR3 protein is CASSLSTFSYNEQFF. CDR3 bases: TGTGCCAGCAGCTTATCGACATTCTCCTACAATGAGCAGTTCTTC.

There are a few counts of this clonotype. The chain carries TRBV12-3 or TRBV12-4 and TRBJ2-5, with unresolved D. The CDR3 is 12 residues long. V was shortened by 2 bases and J by 2 bases, with 3 bases between the two germline ends. The CDR3 nucleotides are TGTGCCAGCAGTTTAACACAAGAGACCCAGTACTTC. Translation gives CASSLTQETQYF.

This clonotype was counted a few times. The chain combines TRBV7-9 with TRBJ2-3, with D possibly matching TRBD1 (6 bases). The germline V gene has CDR1 SEHNR and CDR2 FQNEAQ (reference sequence). V was pared by 11 bases and J by 2 bases, with 17 bases between. This CDR3 is 14 amino acids long. The CDR3 reads CAGRQVTNTDTQYF. As DNA, the CDR3 is TGTGCCGGACGACAGGTTACCAACACAGATACGCAGTATTTT.

This clonotype has a count of ten or more. The chain is built from TRBV6-1 and TRBJ2-2; TRBD2 matches 7 bases. The germline gives CDR1 MNHNS, CDR2 SASEGT. This CDR3 region has 17 residues. V lost 4 bases to trimming and J lost 5 bases; unmatched junction nucleotides: 13. In DNA, the CDR3 is TGTGCCAGCAGTGCCCTGACCGGGGGGAGTCGAACCGGGGAGCTGTTTTTT. This encodes CASSALTGGSRTGELFF.

Ten or more counts support this clonotype. The V call is TRBV18, the J call TRBJ2-1; 12 bases are shared with TRBD2. Germline CDR1 KGHSH, CDR2 LQKENI. V shed 1 base and J 0 bases; nucleotides not matched to a gene: 10. CDR3 length: 20 residues. The CDR3 spells CASSPLALAGGPSSYNEQFF. The CDR3 nucleotides are TGTGCCAGCTCACCACTGGCGCTAGCGGGAGGGCCGAGCTCCTACAATGAGCAGTTCTTC.

The V gene is TRBV7-8, the J gene TRBJ2-1, with unresolved D. Trimming stripped 3 bases from V and 6 bases from J, with 12 bases between. Germline V gives CDR1 SGHVS, CDR2 FQNEAQ. The CDR3 has 14 amino acids. CDR3 sequence (DNA): TGTGCCAGCAGCTTCAGGCTCTTGGGCAATGAGCAGTTCTTC. Its protein is CASSFRLLGNEQFF.

This clonotype was observed at least ten times. The CDR3 is CASTADGSNIQYF. The CDR3 coding sequence is TGTGCCAGCACAGCCGACGGCAGTAACATTCAGTACTTC. The rearrangement links TRBV12-3 or TRBV12-4 to TRBJ2-4; the D is unclear. V was pared by 7 bases and J by 7 bases, with 14 bases between. CDR3 length: 13 residues.

This clonotype was found a few times. CDR3 protein: CASGSSGNYEQYF. The CDR3 DNA reads as TGTGCCAGCGGGTCTAGCGGGAATTACGAGCAGTACTTC. The chain has TRBV6-2 or TRBV6-3 and TRBJ2-7; 9 nucleotides line up with TRBD2. The junction had 6 bases not matched to a gene; V was cut back by 8 bases and J by 4 bases. The CDR3 is made up of 13 amino acids. Germline V CDR1 and CDR2: MNHEY, SVGEGT.

This clonotype was observed at least ten times. The chain recombines TRBV27 with TRBJ2-7; TRBD1 matches 8 bases. V shed 5 bases and J 6 bases; nucleotides not matched to a gene: 21. The length of the CDR3 is 18 residues. Germline lookup yields CDR1 MNHEY and CDR2 SMNVEV (reference sequence). The CDR3 protein is CASSMSVLGQGRFGEQYF. CDR3 nucleotide sequence: TGTGCCAGCAGTATGTCAGTACTCGGACAGGGAAGGTTTGGCGAGCAGTACTTC.

This clonotype was seen ten or more times. The chain has TRBV12-3 or TRBV12-4 and TRBJ1-5; D call uncertain. The CDR3 spans 14 residues. V dropped 7 bases and J dropped 10 bases, with 20 bases sitting between them. CDR3 in amino acids: CASMYGRLKSPQHF. The CDR3 DNA reads TGTGCCAGCATGTATGGCCGATTAAAGTCTCCCCAGCATTTT.

This clonotype occurred many times. The V gene is TRBV5-1, the J gene TRBJ1-5; a possible D gene is TRBD1 (6 bases). V was shortened by 4 bases and J by 5 bases, with 13 bases between the two germline ends. This CDR3 comprises 14 residues. Germline CDR1 and CDR2: SGHRS and YFSETQ. CDR3 sequence (DNA): TGCGCCAGCAGCCTGGGAGGGGGGCATCAGCCCCAGCATTTT. It translates to CASSLGGGHQPQHF.

This clonotype was observed at least ten times. The chain links TRBV20-1 to TRBJ2-2; D remains unclear. The CDR3 spans 15 residues. Trimming removed 1 base from V and 4 bases from J, with 13 bases in between. Germline lookup yields CDR1 DFQATT and CDR2 SNEGSKA (reference sequence). The CDR3 is CSARAISPGTGELFF. The CDR3 region has the DNA TGCAGTGCTAGAGCGATCAGCCCCGGCACCGGGGAGCTGTTTTTT.

This chain joins TRBV12-3 or TRBV12-4 and TRBJ1-1; unclear D gene. The CDR3 loop spans 14 amino acids. V was pared by 3 bases and J by 1 base, with 9 bases between. Here the CDR3 reads CASSFAEGNTEAFF. In DNA, the CDR3 is TGTGCCAGCAGTTTCGCGGAGGGGAACACTGAAGCTTTCTTT.

This clonotype came up many times. The chain combines TRBV5-1 with TRBJ2-7; D not certain. Deletions cut 3 bases from V and 2 bases from J, with 12 bases between. Germline V lookup: CDR1 SGHRS, CDR2 YFSETQ. This CDR3 is built from 14 residues. CDR3 loop: CASSSIRPPYEQYF. The CDR3 nucleotides read TGCGCCAGCAGCTCTATCCGGCCCCCCTACGAGCAGTACTTC.

This clonotype was recorded at least ten times. The rearrangement links TRBV6-5 to TRBJ2-7; D ambiguous. V dropped 0 bases and J dropped 0 bases, with 12 bases sitting between them. Germline CDR1 is MNHEY and CDR2 is SVGAGI. The CDR3 consists of 16 residues. CDR3 residues: CASSYSFDSSSYEQYF. The CDR3 DNA sequence: TGTGCCAGCAGTTACTCGTTCGACTCGAGCTCCTACGAGCAGTACTTC.

This clonotype was found many times. The gene calls are TRBV24-1 and TRBJ2-3; D perhaps matches TRBD2 (6 bases). Trimming left V 1 base short and J 1 base short, with 23 bases between. The CDR3 has 20 residues. CDR1 is KGHDR, CDR2 SFDVKD, per germline. CDR3: CATSDFAGRASASRTDTQYF. The DNA of the CDR3 is TGTGCCACCAGTGATTTTGCGGGGCGGGCTAGCGCCTCTCGCACAGATACGCAGTATTTT.

The V gene is TRBV28, the J gene TRBJ2-2, with 7 bases aligning to TRBD1. The germline CDR1 and CDR2 sequences are MDHEN and SYDVKM. The CDR3 covers 14 residues. Germline trimming cut 5 bases from V and 5 bases from J; bases unmatched to any gene: 5. CDR3 coding DNA: TGTGCCAGCAGTCACAGACAGGGAACCGGGGAGCTGTTTTTT. This encodes CASSHRQGTGELFF.

This clonotype was seen a handful of times. This rearrangement joins TRBV15 to TRBJ2-1, with D perhaps matching TRBD1 (5 bases). The V gene's germline CDR1 is LNHNV and CDR2 YYDKDF (reference sequence). The CDR3 totals 12 residues. V was shortened by 7 bases and J by 9 bases, with 13 bases between the two germline ends. The CDR3 loop reads CATKLQDSEQFF. CDR3 bases: TGTGCCACCAAACTCCAAGACAGTGAGCAGTTCTTC.

This clonotype showed up many times. V gene TRBV10-3 combines with J gene TRBJ2-5; TRBD2 aligns across 7 bases. With 4 bases clipped from V and 2 bases from J, the junction kept 7 bases outside the gene matches. This CDR3 is built from 15 residues. Germline V CDR1 and CDR2: ENHRY, SYGVKD. The CDR3 DNA reads as TGTGCCATCAGTGGGGCTGTCGGGGGGCAAGAGACCCAGTACTTC. Amino acids: CAISGAVGGQETQYF.

This clonotype was recorded many times. The V gene is TRBV11-1, the J gene TRBJ1-2; D is perhaps TRBD1 (6 bases). Germline V CDR1 and CDR2: SGHAT, FQDESV (reference sequence). V was pared by 2 bases and J by 4 bases, with 14 bases between. The CDR3 has 15 residues. The CDR3 reads CASSLQGTSAYGYTF. CDR3 nucleotides: TGTGCCAGCAGCTTACAGGGGACCTCTGCCTATGGCTACACCTTC.

This clonotype was seen at least ten times. This rearrangement joins TRBV20-1 to TRBJ1-3; D not certain. V lost 5 bases and J 0 bases, leaving 11 bases between the germline ends. The CDR3 spans 14 residues. Germline V lookup: CDR1 DFQATT, CDR2 SNEGSKA (reference sequence). The CDR3 loop is CSAVHRISGNTIYF. The CDR3 DNA follows: TGCAGTGCTGTACACCGAATCTCTGGAAACACCATATATTTT.

This clonotype was observed many times. The chain recombines TRBV20-1 with TRBJ2-3, with 9 bases that match TRBD2. V lost 3 bases to trimming and J lost 3 bases; unmatched junction nucleotides: 10. This CDR3 spans 16 amino acids. Germline V lookup: CDR1 DFQATT, CDR2 SNEGSKA (reference sequence). The CDR3 bases are TGCAGTGCTAGTCTTTTAGCGGGAGATTGGACAGATACGCAGTATTTT. Translating it yields CSASLLAGDWTDTQYF.

This clonotype was recorded many times. The J gene is TRBJ1-1, the V gene TRBV6-5; the match to TRBD1 covers 7 bases. Per the germline V gene, CDR1 is MNHEY and CDR2 is SVGAGI. This CDR3 is 11 amino acids long. The V and J ends lost 9 bases and 6 bases, in that order; junction bases with no gene match: 4. CDR3 nucleotide sequence: TGTGCCAGTAGACAGGGCCCTGAAGCTTTCTTT. Translation: CASRQGPEAFF.